This TCR beta chain was recorded in a study of cytomegalovirus exposure and HLA in healthy donors. Germline CDR1 SGHDT, CDR2 YYEEEE. Trimming at V came to 4 bases and at J to 4 bases, leaving 4 bases not matched to a gene. The CDR3 is 13 residues long. The PCR contained 60 Vbeta and 13 Jbeta primers. Sequenced by immunoSEQ multiplex PCR; TCRdb stores in-frame clones only, minus some. The table shows fewer than 250,000 clones, with over 70% occurring only once. The specimen sequenced was PBMCs. The rearrangement uses TRBV5-6 and TRBJ1-2; 7 nucleotides line up with TRBD1. The sequence was collected from a man aged 30 to 45 in good health and CMV-seronegative. The CDR3 DNA follows: TGTGCCAGCAGCGTGGGACAGATCTATGGCTACACCTTC. This codes for CASSVGQIYGYTF.